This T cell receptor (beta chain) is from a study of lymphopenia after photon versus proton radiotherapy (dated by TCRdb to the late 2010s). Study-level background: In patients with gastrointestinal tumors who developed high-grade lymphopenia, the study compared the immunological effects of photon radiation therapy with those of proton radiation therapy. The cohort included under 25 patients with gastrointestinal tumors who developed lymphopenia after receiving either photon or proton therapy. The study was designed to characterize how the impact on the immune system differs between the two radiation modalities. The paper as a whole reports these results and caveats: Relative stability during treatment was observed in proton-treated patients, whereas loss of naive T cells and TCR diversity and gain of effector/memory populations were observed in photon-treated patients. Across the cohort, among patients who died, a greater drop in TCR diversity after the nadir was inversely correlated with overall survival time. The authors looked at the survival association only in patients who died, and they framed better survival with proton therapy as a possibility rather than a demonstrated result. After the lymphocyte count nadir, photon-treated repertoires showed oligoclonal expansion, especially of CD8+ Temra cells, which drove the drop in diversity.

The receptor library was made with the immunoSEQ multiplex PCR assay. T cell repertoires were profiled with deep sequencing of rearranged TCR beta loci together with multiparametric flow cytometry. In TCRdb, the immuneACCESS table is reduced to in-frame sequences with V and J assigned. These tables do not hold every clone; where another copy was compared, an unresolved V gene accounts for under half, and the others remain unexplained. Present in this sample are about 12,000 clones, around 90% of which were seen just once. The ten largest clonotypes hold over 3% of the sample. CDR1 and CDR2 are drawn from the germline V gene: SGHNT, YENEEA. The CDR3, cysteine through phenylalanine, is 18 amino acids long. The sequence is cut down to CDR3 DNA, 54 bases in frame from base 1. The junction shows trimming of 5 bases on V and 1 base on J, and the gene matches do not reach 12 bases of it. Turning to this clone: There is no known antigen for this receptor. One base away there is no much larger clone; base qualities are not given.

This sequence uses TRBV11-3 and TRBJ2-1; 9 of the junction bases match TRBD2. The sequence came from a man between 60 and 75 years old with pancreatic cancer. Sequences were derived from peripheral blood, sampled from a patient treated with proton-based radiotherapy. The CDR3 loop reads CASSPDRFSGSSYNEQFF. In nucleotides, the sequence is TGTGCCAGCAGCCCGGACAGATTTAGCGGGAGTTCCTACAATGAGCAGTTCTTC.